The clone carrying this TCR beta chain was recorded a few times. Its antigen is not known. This entry comes from a study of Graves' ophthalmopathy and Graves' hyperthyroidism. Whole-study findings and limits: The model flagged ophthalmopathy progression at 70% to 71% sensitivity and 72% to 75% specificity. Detection in blood was also observed for most expanded thyroid clonotypes above 0.001 frequency.

Transcripts of RNA were the source for amplifying TCR beta CDR3 regions. Second-round multiplex PCR came after a first-round RT-PCR that employed HTBI primers. TCRdb passed the multiplex PCR reads through MiXCR, listing each CDR3 protein once. Among over a million distinct CDR3 sequences listed, less than 45% were seen once. Hyperthyroidism cases were recent diagnoses of under 2 months' duration in people aged 18 to 65. Each diagnosis was determined on the basis of clinical symptoms, serum thyroxine, TRAb, thyroid ultrasound and orbital computed tomography. Germline V CDR1 and CDR2: SGHTA, FQGNSA. The germline V and J ends were trimmed by 5 bases and 2 bases, with 16 bases remaining between them. This CDR3 is built from 15 residues.

Specimen: peripheral blood or thyroid tissue (not recorded which). The J gene is TRBJ2-7, the V gene TRBV7-2; D is perhaps TRBD2 (5 bases). The source of this sequence is an adult man with Graves' hyperthyroidism. This CDR3 is CASSPRGIGPYEQYF. CDR3 DNA: TGTGCCAGCAGCCCACGGGGAATAGGACCCTACGAGCAGTACTTC.